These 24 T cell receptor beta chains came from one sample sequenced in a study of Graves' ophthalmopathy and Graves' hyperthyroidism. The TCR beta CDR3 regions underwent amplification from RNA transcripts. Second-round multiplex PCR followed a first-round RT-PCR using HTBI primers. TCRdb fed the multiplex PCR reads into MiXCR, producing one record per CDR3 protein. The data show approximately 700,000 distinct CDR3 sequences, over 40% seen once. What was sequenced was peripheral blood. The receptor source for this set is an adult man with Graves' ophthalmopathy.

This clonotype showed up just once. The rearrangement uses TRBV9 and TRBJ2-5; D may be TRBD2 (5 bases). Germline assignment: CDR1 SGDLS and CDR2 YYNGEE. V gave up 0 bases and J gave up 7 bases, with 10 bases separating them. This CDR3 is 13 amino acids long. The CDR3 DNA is TGTGCCAGCAGCGTAGGAGGAGGAGGGACCCAGTACTTC. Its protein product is CASSVGGGGTQYF.

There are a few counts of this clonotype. CDR3 coding DNA: TGTGCCAGCAGCTTGGGGGGACAGGGACAACAAGAGACCCAGTACTTC. It yields the protein CASSLGGQGQQETQYF. This rearrangement joins TRBV5-6 to TRBJ2-5; 9 bases align to TRBD1. The germline gives CDR1 SGHDT, CDR2 YYEEEE. The junction had 5 bases not matched to a gene; V was cut back by 0 bases and J by 2 bases. This CDR3 contains 16 residues.

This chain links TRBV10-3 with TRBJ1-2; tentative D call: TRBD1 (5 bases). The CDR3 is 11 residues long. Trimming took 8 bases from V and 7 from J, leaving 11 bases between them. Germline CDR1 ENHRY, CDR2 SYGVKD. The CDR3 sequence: CAIGGTGGYTF. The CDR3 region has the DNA TGTGCCATCGGAGGGACTGGTGGCTACACCTTC.

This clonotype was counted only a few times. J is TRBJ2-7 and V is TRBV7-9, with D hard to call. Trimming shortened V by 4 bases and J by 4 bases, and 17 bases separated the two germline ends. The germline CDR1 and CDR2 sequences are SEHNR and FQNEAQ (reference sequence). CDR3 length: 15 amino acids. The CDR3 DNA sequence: TGTGCCAGCAGCTCCCCTTGGAACAGATCATACGAGCAGTACTTC. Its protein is CASSSPWNRSYEQYF.

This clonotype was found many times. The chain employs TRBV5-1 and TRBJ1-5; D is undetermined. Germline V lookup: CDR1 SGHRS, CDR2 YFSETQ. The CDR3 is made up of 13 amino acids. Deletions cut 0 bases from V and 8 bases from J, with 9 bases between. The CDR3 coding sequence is TGCGCCAGCAGCTTGGGGAGGGAGGAGCCCCAGCATTTT. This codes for CASSLGREEPQHF.

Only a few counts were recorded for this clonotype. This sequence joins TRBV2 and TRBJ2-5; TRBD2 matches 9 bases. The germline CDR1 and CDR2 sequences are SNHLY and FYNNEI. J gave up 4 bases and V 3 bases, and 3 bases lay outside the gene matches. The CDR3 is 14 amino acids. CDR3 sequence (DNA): TGTGCCAGCAGTGACAGGACTAGCGTAGAGACCCAGTACTTC. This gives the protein CASSDRTSVETQYF.

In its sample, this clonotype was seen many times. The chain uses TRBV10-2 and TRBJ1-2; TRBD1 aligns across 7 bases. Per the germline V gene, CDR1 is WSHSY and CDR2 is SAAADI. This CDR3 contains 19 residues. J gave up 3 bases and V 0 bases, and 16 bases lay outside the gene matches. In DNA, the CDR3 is TGCGCCAGCAGTGAGTCGGCGGGTGCGACAGGGTTAGGTCACTATGGCTACACCTTC. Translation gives CASSESAGATGLGHYGYTF.

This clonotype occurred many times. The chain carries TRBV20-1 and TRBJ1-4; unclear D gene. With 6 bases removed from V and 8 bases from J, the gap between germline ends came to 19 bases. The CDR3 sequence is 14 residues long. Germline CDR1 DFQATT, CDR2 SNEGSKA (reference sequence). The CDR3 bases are TGCAGTGCCCGGGCGGGGTACCTGGGGGAAAAACTGTTTTTT. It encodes CSARAGYLGEKLFF.

This CDR3 reads CASSVSDHTGELFF. The DNA of the CDR3 is TGTGCCAGCAGTGTTAGCGACCACACCGGGGAGCTGTTTTTT. V usage is TRBV2 and J usage is TRBJ2-2, with D maybe TRBD2 (5 bases). Trimming cost V 4 bases and J 3 bases, with 9 bases left between them. The germline V gene encodes CDR1 SNHLY and CDR2 FYNNEI. The CDR3 is 14 residues long.

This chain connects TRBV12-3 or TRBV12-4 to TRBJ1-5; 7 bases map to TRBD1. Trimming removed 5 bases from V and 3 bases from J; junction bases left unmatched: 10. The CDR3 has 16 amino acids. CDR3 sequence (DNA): TGTGCCAGCAGTCCCGCAAGGGGGCGTATCAATCAGCCCCAGCATTTT. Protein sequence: CASSPARGRINQPQHF.

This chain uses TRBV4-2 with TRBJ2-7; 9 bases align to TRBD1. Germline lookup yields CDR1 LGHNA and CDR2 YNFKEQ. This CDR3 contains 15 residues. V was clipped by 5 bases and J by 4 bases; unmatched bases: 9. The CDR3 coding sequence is TGTGCCAGCAGCGGATCACAGGGGGCGCGGTACGAGCAGTACTTC. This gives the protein CASSGSQGARYEQYF.

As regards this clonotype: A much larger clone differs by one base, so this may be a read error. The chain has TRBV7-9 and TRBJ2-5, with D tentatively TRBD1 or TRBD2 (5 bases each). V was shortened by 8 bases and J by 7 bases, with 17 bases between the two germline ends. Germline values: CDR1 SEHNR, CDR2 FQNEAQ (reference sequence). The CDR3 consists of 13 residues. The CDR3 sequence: CASGRGTEGTQYF. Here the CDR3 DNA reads TGTGCCAGCGGACGAGGGACGGAAGGGACCCAGTACTTC.

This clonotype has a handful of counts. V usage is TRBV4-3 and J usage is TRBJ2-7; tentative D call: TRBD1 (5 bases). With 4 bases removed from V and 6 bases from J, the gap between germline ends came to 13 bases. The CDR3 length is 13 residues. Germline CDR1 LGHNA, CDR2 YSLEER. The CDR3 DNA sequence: TGCGCCAGCAGCCTAACGCAAGGGGTCGAGCAGTACTTC. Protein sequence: CASSLTQGVEQYF.

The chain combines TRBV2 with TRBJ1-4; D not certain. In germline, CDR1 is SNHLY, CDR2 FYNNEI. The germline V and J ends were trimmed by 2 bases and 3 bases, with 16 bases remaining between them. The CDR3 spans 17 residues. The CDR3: CASSEIGITEANEKLFF. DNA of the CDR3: TGTGCCAGCAGTGAAATTGGAATTACGGAGGCTAATGAAAAACTGTTTTTT.

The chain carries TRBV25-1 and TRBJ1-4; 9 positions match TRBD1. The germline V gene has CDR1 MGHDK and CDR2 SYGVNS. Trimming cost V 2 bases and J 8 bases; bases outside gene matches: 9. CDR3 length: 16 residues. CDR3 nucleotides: TGTGCCAGCAGTGAACGGGGGACAGGGTCTGTGGAAAAACTGTTTTTT. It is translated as CASSERGTGSVEKLFF. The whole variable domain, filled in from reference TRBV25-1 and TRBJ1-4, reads EADIYQTPRYLVIGTGKKITLECSQTMGHDKMYWYQQDPGMELHLIHYSYGVNSTEKGDLSSESTVSRIRTEHFPLTLESARPSHTSQYLCASSERGTGSVEKLFFGSGTQLSVL.

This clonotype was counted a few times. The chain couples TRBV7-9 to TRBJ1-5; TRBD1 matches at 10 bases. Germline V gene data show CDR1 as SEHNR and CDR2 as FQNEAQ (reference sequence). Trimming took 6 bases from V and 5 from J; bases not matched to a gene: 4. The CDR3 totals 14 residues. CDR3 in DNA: TGTGCCAGCAGTTTGGACAGGGGGGATCAGCCCCAGCATTTT. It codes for CASSLDRGDQPQHF. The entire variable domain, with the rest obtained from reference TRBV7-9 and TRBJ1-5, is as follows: DTGVSQNPRHKITKRGQNVTFRCDPISEHNRLYWYRQTLGQGPEFLTYFQNEAQLEKSRLLSDRFSAERPKGSFSTLEIQRTEQGDSAMYLCASSLDRGDQPQHFGDGTRLSIL.

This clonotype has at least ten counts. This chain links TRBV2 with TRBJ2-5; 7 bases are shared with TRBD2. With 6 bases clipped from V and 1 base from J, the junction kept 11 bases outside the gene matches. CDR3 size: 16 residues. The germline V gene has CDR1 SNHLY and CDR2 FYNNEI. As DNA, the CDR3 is TGTGCCAGCAGCCCATGGGCCCCGGGGGGCCAAGAGACCCAGTACTTC. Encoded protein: CASSPWAPGGQETQYF.

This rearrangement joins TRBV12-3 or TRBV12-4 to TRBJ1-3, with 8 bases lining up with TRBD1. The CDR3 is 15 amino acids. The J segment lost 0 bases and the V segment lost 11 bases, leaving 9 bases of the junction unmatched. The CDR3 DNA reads TGTGCCGGCGGGACAGGTCATAACTCTGGAAACACCATATATTTT. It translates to CAGGTGHNSGNTIYF.

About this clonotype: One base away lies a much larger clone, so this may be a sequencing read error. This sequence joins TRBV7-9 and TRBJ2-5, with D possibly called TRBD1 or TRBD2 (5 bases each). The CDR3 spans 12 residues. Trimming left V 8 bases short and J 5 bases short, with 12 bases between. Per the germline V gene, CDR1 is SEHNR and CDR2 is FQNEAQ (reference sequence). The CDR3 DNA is TGTGCCAGCGGGGCTAGAGGGGAGACCCAGTACTTC. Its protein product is CASGARGETQYF.

This CDR3 reads CASSWDSLRREQYF. CDR3 nucleotide sequence: TGTGCCAGCAGTTGGGACAGCCTCCGGCGGGAGCAGTACTTC. The gene calls are TRBV2 and TRBJ2-7, with 7 bases lining up with TRBD1. V shed 5 bases, J shed 7 bases, and the junction held 11 bases outside the gene matches. The CDR3 has 14 residues. Germline assignment: CDR1 SNHLY and CDR2 FYNNEI.

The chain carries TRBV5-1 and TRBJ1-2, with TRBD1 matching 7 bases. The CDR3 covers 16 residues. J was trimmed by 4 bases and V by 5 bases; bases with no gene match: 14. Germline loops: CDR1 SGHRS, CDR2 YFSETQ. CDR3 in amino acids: CASSPGQAGAGYGYTF. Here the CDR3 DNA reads TGCGCCAGCAGTCCTGGACAGGCGGGGGCGGGCTATGGCTACACCTTC.

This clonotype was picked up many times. The CDR3 here is CASGPDREYEQYF. The CDR3 DNA follows: TGTGCCAGCGGCCCGGACAGGGAATACGAGCAGTACTTC. The chain has TRBV7-9 and TRBJ2-7; 8 positions agree with TRBD1. The CDR3 extends over 13 amino acids. Germline CDR1 SEHNR, CDR2 FQNEAQ (reference sequence). With V trimmed by 8 bases and J by 4 bases, 7 bases remained unmatched.

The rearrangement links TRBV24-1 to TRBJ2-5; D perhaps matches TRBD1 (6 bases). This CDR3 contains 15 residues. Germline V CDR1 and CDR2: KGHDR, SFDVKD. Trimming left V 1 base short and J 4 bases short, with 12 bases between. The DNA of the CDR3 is TGTGCCACCAGTGATTTCGGACAGTCCCCAGAGACCCAGTACTTC. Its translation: CATSDFGQSPETQYF.

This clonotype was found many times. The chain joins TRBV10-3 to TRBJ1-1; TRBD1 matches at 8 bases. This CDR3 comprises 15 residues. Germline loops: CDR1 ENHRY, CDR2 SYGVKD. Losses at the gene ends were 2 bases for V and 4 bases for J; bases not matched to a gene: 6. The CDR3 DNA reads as TGTGCCATCAGTGAGAGGGGACAGGAGAGCACTGAAGCTTTCTTT. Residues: CAISERGQESTEAFF.